The entry below describes one TCR beta chain. Assay: immunoSEQ multiplex PCR; the TCRdb copy retains only in-frame clones and omits some. The table shows about 50,000 clones, with around nine tenths occurring only once. This sample is drawn from a study of T cell changes during pregnancy in multiple sclerosis. Trimming left V 4 bases short and J 2 bases short, with 14 bases between. Germline values: CDR1 SGDLS, CDR2 YYNGEE. The CDR3 consists of 15 residues. This specimen was CD4+ T cells from peripheral blood mononuclear cells, taken before pregnancy. V and J are TRBV9 and TRBJ2-3; D is uncertain. The TCR comes from a female donor with multiple sclerosis, enrolled in a pregnancy study. The CDR3 nucleotides read TGTGCCAGCAGCCCCCGTGGAGAACCCACAGATACGCAGTATTTT. It is translated as CASSPRGEPTDTQYF.